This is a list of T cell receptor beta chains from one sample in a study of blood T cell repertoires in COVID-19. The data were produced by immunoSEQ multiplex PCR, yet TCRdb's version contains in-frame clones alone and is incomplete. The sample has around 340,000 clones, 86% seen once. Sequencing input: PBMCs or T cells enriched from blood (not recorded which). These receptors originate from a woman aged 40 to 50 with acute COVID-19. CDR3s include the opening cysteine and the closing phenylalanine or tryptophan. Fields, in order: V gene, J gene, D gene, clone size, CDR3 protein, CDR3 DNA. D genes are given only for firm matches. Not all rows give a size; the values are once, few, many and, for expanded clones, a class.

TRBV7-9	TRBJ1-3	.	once	CASSYTEPRSGNTIYF	TGTGCCAGCAGCTATACAGAGCCTCGCTCTGGAAACACCATATATTTT
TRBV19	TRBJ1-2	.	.	CASSTGRYGYTF	TGTGCCAGTAGCACAGGGCGATATGGCTACACCTTC
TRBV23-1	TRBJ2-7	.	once	CASSQYTGAYEQYF	TGCGCCAGCAGTCAATACACAGGCGCCTACGAGCAGTACTTC
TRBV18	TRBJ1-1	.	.	CASSPPLPRTEAFF	TGTGCCAGCTCACCACCACTCCCACGCACTGAAGCTTTCTTT
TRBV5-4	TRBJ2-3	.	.	CASSLPGSGTDTQYF	TGTGCCAGCAGCTTGCCCGGGTCGGGGACAGATACGCAGTATTTT
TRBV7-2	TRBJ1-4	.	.	CASSLVFNEKLFF	TGTGCCAGCAGCTTAGTATTTAATGAAAAACTGTTTTTT
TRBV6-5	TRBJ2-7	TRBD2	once	CASRPGGGEQYF	TGTGCCAGCAGGCCGGGAGGCGGTGAGCAGTACTTC
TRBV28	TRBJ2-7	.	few	CASSPYTGLHEQYF	TGTGCCAGCAGTCCCTACACAGGTTTGCACGAGCAGTACTTC
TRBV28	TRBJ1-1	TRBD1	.	CASDVPGTGKAFF	TGTGCCAGCGACGTCCCCGGGACAGGGAAAGCTTTCTTT
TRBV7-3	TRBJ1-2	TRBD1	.	CASSLRTGDGYTF	TGTGCCAGCAGCTTGCGGACAGGGGATGGCTACACCTTC
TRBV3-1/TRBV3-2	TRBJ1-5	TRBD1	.	CASSHGTGGANQPQHF	TGTGCCAGCAGCCACGGGACAGGGGGCGCGAATCAGCCCCAGCATTTT
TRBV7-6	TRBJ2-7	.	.	CASSLMGGLNEQYF	TGTGCCAGCAGCTTAATGGGGGGGCTGAACGAGCAGTACTTC
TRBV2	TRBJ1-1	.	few	CASSPPQGTWRSEAFF	TGTGCCAGCAGTCCTCCCCAGGGAACTTGGAGATCTGAAGCTTTCTTT